The 29 T cell receptor beta chains presented below share a single source sample, sequenced in a study of glioma-infiltrating T cells. Using RNA template, CDR3s of TCR alpha and beta were amplified with iRepertoire arm-PCR. TCRdb fed the multiplex PCR reads into MiXCR, producing one record per CDR3 protein. The sample yields approximately 100,000 distinct CDR3 sequences, around a quarter seen once. The sequenced sample consisted of glioma tissue, nonneoplastic brain tissue, or PBMCs (not recorded which). All receptors come from a human donor with low-grade glioma or glioblastoma, undergoing nonglioma brain surgery, or in good health (not recorded which).

This clonotype showed up just a few times. DNA for the CDR3: TGCGCCAGCAGCTCGACTAGCCCAACAGATACGCAGTATTTT. Translating gives CASSSTSPTDTQYF. The chain is built from TRBV4-1 and TRBJ2-3; the match to TRBD2 covers 7 bases. The J segment lost 3 bases and the V segment lost 5 bases, leaving 5 bases of the junction unmatched. There are 14 residues in the CDR3. Germline V gives CDR1 MGHRA, CDR2 YSYEKL.

This clonotype was recorded at least ten times. CDR3 in amino acids: CSPWDEDNEQFF. DNA of the CDR3: TGCAGCCCTTGGGACGAAGACAATGAGCAGTTCTTC. The chain carries TRBV29-1 and TRBJ2-1; D may be TRBD1 or TRBD2 (5 bases each). V lost 8 bases and J lost 5, with 13 bases in between. This CDR3 contains 12 residues. From germline, CDR1 is SQVTM and CDR2 ANQGSEA.

This clonotype was recorded a few times. The V call is TRBV29-1, the J call TRBJ1-1, with 7 bases that match TRBD1. Losses at the gene ends were 6 bases for V and 0 bases for J; bases not matched to a gene: 4. The germline gives CDR1 SQVTM, CDR2 ANQGSEA. The CDR3 sequence is 13 residues long. The CDR3 bases are TGCAGCGTCTCAGGGGGAGTGAACACTGAAGCTTTCTTT. Encoded protein: CSVSGGVNTEAFF.

This clonotype came up many times. The chain employs TRBV28 and TRBJ2-7; tentative D call: TRBD1 (5 bases). CDR1 and CDR2 from the germline V gene are MDHEN and SYDVKM. The V and J ends lost 7 bases and 7 bases respectively, with 11 bases between them. The CDR3 consists of 11 residues. The CDR3 DNA is TGTGCCAGCAAGGACACTACGGAGCAGTACTTC. Translation gives CASKDTTEQYF.

Only a few counts were recorded for this clonotype. The CDR3 reads CASSFTPNNYGYTF. The CDR3, as DNA: TGTGCCAGCAGTTTTACCCCTAATAACTATGGCTACACCTTC. This chain uses TRBV12-3 or TRBV12-4 with TRBJ1-2; D is unresolved. The V end was cut by 3 bases, the J end by 1 base, with 9 bases between. There are 14 residues in the CDR3.

This clonotype was observed many times. The J gene is TRBJ1-1, the V gene TRBV19, with no clear D. The V end lost 1 base, the J end lost 3 bases, and 12 bases lay between the germline ends. The germline gives CDR1 LNHDA, CDR2 SQIVND (reference sequence). There are 15 residues in the CDR3. As DNA, the CDR3 is TGTGCCAGTAGTATAGGTCCCGGACTGTACACTGAAGCTTTCTTT. Translating it yields CASSIGPGLYTEAFF.

The genes are TRBV2 and TRBJ2-1; D is perhaps TRBD2 (6 bases). The CDR3 runs 13 residues. Trimming took off 6 bases at V and 10 bases at J, with 16 bases between the two ends. Germline CDR1 and CDR2: SNHLY and FYNNEI. The CDR3 coding sequence is TGTGCCAGCAGACGGACTGGAGGGAGGGAGCAGTTCTTC. Translating gives CASRRTGGREQFF.

This clonotype showed up many times. The chain has TRBV15 and TRBJ2-2; the D is unclear. The CDR3 totals 17 residues. The V end was cut by 1 base, the J end by 6 bases, with 18 bases between. Germline V gene data show CDR1 as LNHNV and CDR2 as YYDKDF (reference sequence). The CDR3 region has the DNA TGTGCCACCAGCAGAGGTGCCCCTCTGGAGAAGCCCGGGGAGCTGTTTTTT. It yields the protein CATSRGAPLEKPGELFF.

This clonotype came up many times. The genes are TRBV6-1 and TRBJ1-1, with D possibly TRBD1 on 6 matching bases. This CDR3 has 15 amino acids. The germline gives CDR1 MNHNS, CDR2 SASEGT. V was cut by 9 bases and J by 3 bases, with 20 bases left in between. The CDR3 protein is CASRIQPAGDTEAFF. CDR3 coding DNA: TGTGCCAGTCGCATACAGCCGGCAGGGGACACTGAAGCTTTCTTT.

This clonotype has a handful of counts. This chain links TRBV9 with TRBJ1-2; tentatively, D is TRBD1 (5 bases). The V gene lost 0 bases and the J gene lost 8 bases, with 17 bases spanning the gap. This CDR3 region has 15 residues. From germline, CDR1 is SGDLS and CDR2 YYNGEE. CDR3 region: CASSVEGMGPKGYTF. The CDR3 nucleotides are TGTGCCAGCAGCGTAGAGGGTATGGGACCGAAGGGCTACACCTTC. Full variable domain (missing parts from reference TRBV9 and TRBJ1-2): DSGVTQTPKHLITATGQRVTLRCSPRSGDLSVYWYQQSLDQGLQFLIQYYNGEERAKGNILERFSAQQFPDLHSELNLSSLELGDSALYFCASSVEGMGPKGYTFGSGTRLTVV.

Details on this clonotype: This could be a read error, since a much larger clone is one nucleotide away. V usage is TRBV7-2 and J usage is TRBJ2-7, with D hard to call. Germline V CDR1 and CDR2: SGHTA, FQGNSA. The CDR3 has 16 residues. Trimming stripped 4 bases from V and 2 bases from J, with 18 bases between. As DNA, the CDR3 is TGTGCCAGCAGCTCCAAAGCGACTTTAAGCCCCTACGAGCAGTACTTC. Amino acid sequence: CASSSKATLSPYEQYF.

This clonotype was observed many times. The chain recombines TRBV7-9 with TRBJ2-7, with D unclear. The V gene's germline CDR1 is SEHNR and CDR2 FQNEAQ (reference sequence). The CDR3 extends over 15 amino acids. V shed 0 bases and J shed 1 base, with 10 bases lying between them. The CDR3 spells CASSLAASSSYEQYF. CDR3 bases: TGTGCCAGCAGCTTAGCGGCAAGTTCGTCCTACGAGCAGTACTTC.

This clonotype appeared once. A clone one base away is much larger, so this may be a read error. This sequence joins TRBV7-2 and TRBJ1-1, with D unclear. The CDR3 is 18 residues long. CDR1 is SGHTA and CDR2 is FQGNSA in the germline V gene. The CDR3 nucleotides read TGTGCCAGCATCTTAGTAGGGAGGACTTCGTTCATGAACACTGAAGCTTTCTTT. As protein: CASILVGRTSFMNTEAFF.

In the case of this clonotype: This sequence may be a read error, since a much larger clone differs from it by one base. The chain carries TRBV10-3 and TRBJ1-6, with D possibly being TRBD1 (6 bases). V was clipped by 6 bases and J by 11 bases, with 14 bases between them. This CDR3 spans 13 amino acids. Germline V gene sequence: CDR1 ENHRY, CDR2 SYGVKD. CDR3 sequence: CAIRRGGSAPLHF. The CDR3 DNA reads TGTGCCATCAGACGGGGGGGCAGTGCACCCCTCCACTTT.

This clonotype was seen more than once but under ten times. The chain uses TRBV25-1 and TRBJ1-3; 7 bases are shared with TRBD1. There are 16 residues in the CDR3. CDR1 and CDR2 from the germline V gene are MGHDK and SYGVNS. The ends lost 5 bases at V and 0 bases at J; junction bases unmatched: 7. The CDR3: CASSTWTGSSGNTIYF. In nucleotides, the CDR3 is TGTGCCAGCAGTACCTGGACAGGATCCTCTGGAAACACCATATATTTT.

This clonotype was observed many times. The chain combines TRBV11-2 with TRBJ1-2; D gene ambiguous. With 0 bases removed from V and 2 bases from J, the gap between germline ends came to 4 bases. The CDR3 has 13 residues. Looked up from germline, CDR1 is SGHAT and CDR2 is FQNNGV. The CDR3 loop reads CASSLEGNYGYTF. The DNA of the CDR3 is TGTGCCAGCAGCTTAGAAGGAAACTATGGCTACACCTTC.

This clonotype was detected only a few times. The J gene is TRBJ2-7, the V gene TRBV5-1; TRBD1 matches 9 bases. From germline, CDR1 is SGHRS and CDR2 YFSETQ. The ends lost 4 bases at V and 6 bases at J; junction bases unmatched: 8. The CDR3 has 14 amino acids. The CDR3 protein is CASSPGQGSVEQYF. DNA of the CDR3: TGCGCCAGCAGCCCCGGACAGGGGTCCGTCGAGCAGTACTTC.

The chain joins TRBV11-2 to TRBJ2-7; 9 nucleotides match TRBD2. The CDR3 contains 15 residues. Germline CDR1 SGHAT, CDR2 FQNNGV. V dropped 0 bases and J dropped 5; count of bases not matched to a gene: 5. CDR3 DNA: TGTGCCAGCAGCTTAGAGGCGGGAGGGCCCCACGAGCAGTACTTC. Translating gives CASSLEAGGPHEQYF. The whole variable domain, remainder taken from reference TRBV11-2 and TRBJ2-7, is EAGVAQSPRYKIIEKRQSVAFWCNPISGHATLYWYQQILGQGPKLLIQFQNNGVVDDSQLPKDRFSAERLKGVDSTLKIQPAKLEDSAVYLCASSLEAGGPHEQYFGPGTRLTVT.

This clonotype was counted at least ten times. The chain couples TRBV7-2 to TRBJ1-6; 7 nucleotides match TRBD1. The CDR3 runs 15 residues. Trimming removed 5 bases from V and 8 bases from J; junction bases left unmatched: 9. Germline V gene lookup returns CDR1 SGHTA and CDR2 FQGNSA. CDR3 sequence: CASSVRQGRDSPLHF. The DNA for the CDR3 is TGTGCCAGCAGCGTACGACAGGGTCGGGATTCACCCCTCCACTTT.

In its sample, this clonotype was seen many times. This chain joins TRBV29-1 and TRBJ2-1; 11 positions agree with TRBD2. The germline V gene has CDR1 SQVTM and CDR2 ANQGSEA. With 5 bases clipped from V and 3 bases from J, the junction kept 9 bases outside the gene matches. The CDR3 is 16 residues long. CDR3 DNA: TGCAGCGTTAGGGTCTCGACTAGCGGGAACTACAATGAGCAGTTCTTC. This sequence encodes CSVRVSTSGNYNEQFF.

This clonotype occurred many times. This chain connects TRBV20-1 to TRBJ2-5, with 9 bases aligning to TRBD1. Germline CDR1 is DFQATT and CDR2 is SNEGSKA (reference sequence). CDR3 length: 14 amino acids. Trimming took 5 bases from V and 5 from J; bases not matched to a gene: 9. The CDR3 loop is CSAPPGQGRETQYF. The CDR3 coding sequence is TGCAGTGCTCCACCGGGACAGGGAAGGGAGACCCAGTACTTC.

This clonotype was recorded at least ten times. The V call is TRBV7-8, the J call TRBJ2-7; tentatively, D is TRBD1 (6 bases). V was trimmed by 5 bases and J by 1 base, leaving 15 bases between them. The CDR3 has 15 residues. CDR1 is SGHVS, CDR2 FQNEAQ, per germline. Written as DNA, the CDR3 is TGTGCCAGCAGCCCCCTGACAGGTTTTTCCTACGAGCAGTACTTC. Its translation: CASSPLTGFSYEQYF.

Concerning this clonotype: Being one base from a much bigger clone, this may be a read error. As the CDR3 is not closed by the conserved phenylalanine or tryptophan, this likely results from a read error. The chain is built from TRBV7-9 and TRBJ1-6; no firm D call. V lost 7 bases and J lost 6, with 7 bases in between. Germline V lookup: CDR1 SEHNR, CDR2 FQNEAQ (reference sequence). The CDR3 sequence is 12 residues long. DNA of the CDR3: TGTGCCAGCACCCCATTTAATTCACCCCTCCACCTT. Translating it yields CASTPFNSPLHL.

V usage is TRBV11-2 and J usage is TRBJ1-3; D is undetermined. Germline CDR1 and CDR2: SGHAT and FQNNGV. CDR3 length equals 18 residues. The V end lost 5 bases, the J end lost 1 base, and 21 bases lay between the germline ends. The CDR3 protein is CASSHHSSGYRSGNTIYF. The CDR3 nucleotides are TGTGCCAGCAGCCACCACTCCAGCGGCTACCGATCTGGAAACACCATATATTTT. The variable domain in full, completed from reference TRBV11-2 and TRBJ1-3, reads EAGVAQSPRYKIIEKRQSVAFWCNPISGHATLYWYQQILGQGPKLLIQFQNNGVVDDSQLPKDRFSAERLKGVDSTLKIQPAKLEDSAVYLCASSHHSSGYRSGNTIYFGEGSWLTVV.

In its sample, this clonotype was seen many times. The chain links TRBV15 to TRBJ2-2; tentative D call: TRBD1 (6 bases). Trimming stripped 0 bases from V and 1 base from J, with 9 bases between. CDR3 length equals 16 residues. Germline V gene data show CDR1 as LNHNV and CDR2 as YYDKDF (reference sequence). The DNA of the CDR3 is TGTGCCACCAGCAGAGACCCGGGACAGAACACCGGGGAGCTGTTTTTT. It translates to CATSRDPGQNTGELFF.

At least ten counts were recorded for this clonotype. The chain couples TRBV20-1 to TRBJ2-1; no clear D gene. Per germline, CDR1 DFQATT and CDR2 SNEGSKA (reference sequence). Trimming took 2 bases from V and 6 from J, leaving 14 bases between them. The CDR3 covers 14 residues. In DNA, the CDR3 is TGCAGTGCTAGACCCCCGACAACGCGCAATGAGCAGTTCTTC. It yields the protein CSARPPTTRNEQFF.

This clonotype showed up many times. The V call is TRBV10-2, the J call TRBJ1-5, with 7 bases fitting TRBD1. The junction had 5 bases not matched to a gene; V was cut back by 6 bases and J by 3 bases. From germline, CDR1 is WSHSY and CDR2 SAAADI. CDR3 size: 14 residues. CDR3 loop: CASREGQVNQPQHF. The CDR3 coding sequence is TGCGCCAGCAGGGAAGGACAGGTCAATCAGCCCCAGCATTTT.

Notes on this clonotype: A much larger clone differs from this one at a single base, so this may be a read error. The chain combines TRBV11-3 with TRBJ1-1; D is uncertain. The CDR3 totals 13 residues. From germline, CDR1 is SGHNT and CDR2 YENEEA. The germline V and J ends were trimmed by 0 bases and 5 bases, with 7 bases remaining between them. The CDR3: CASSLECATEAFF. The CDR3 nucleotides read TGTGCCAGCAGCTTAGAGTGTGCAACTGAAGCTTTCTTT.

With regard to this clonotype: The final CDR3 position lacks the conserved phenylalanine or tryptophan, pointing to a likely read error. V and J are TRBV7-8 and TRBJ2-7; D remains unclear. Germline V gene sequence: CDR1 SGHVS, CDR2 FQNEAQ. The CDR3 totals 13 residues. DNA for the CDR3: TGTGCCAGCAGATTAGATGAGACTGGCGAGCAGTACCTC. The encoded protein is CASRLDETGEQYL.